This passage covers 3 T cell receptor beta chains from one sample sequenced in a study of shared clonotypes between healthy human individuals. TCRdb's copy holds only in-frame clones and misses some; the assay was immunoSEQ multiplex PCR. The table records roughly 2.2 million clones, about nine tenths of them present only once. The sample comprised naive CD4+ T cells from PBMCs. Indicated subset: CD45RA+ positively selected. These receptor sequences come from a man aged 18 to 29 in good health. Some clones in this sample may be carry-over from other donors' samples.

This clone came up a few times. In DNA form, the CDR3 reads TGCGCCAGCAGCTTCTCTGGGGGTGTGGACATTCAGTACTTC. It encodes CASSFSGGVDIQYF. The V gene is TRBV5-1, the J gene TRBJ2-4, with D perhaps TRBD1 or TRBD2 (5 bases each). Germline V gene sequence: CDR1 SGHRS, CDR2 YFSETQ. V lost 2 bases and J lost 8, with 14 bases in between. CDR3 length: 14 residues.

CDR3 nucleotides: TGTGCCAGCAGTCCCTATACCGGAAACACCATATATTTT. This codes for CASSPYTGNTIYF. The V call is TRBV28, the J call TRBJ1-3; D call uncertain. Germline V gives CDR1 MDHEN, CDR2 SYDVKM. The CDR3 runs 13 residues. V lost 5 bases, J lost 4 bases, and 9 bases lay in between.

This rearrangement joins TRBV4-2 to TRBJ2-1; 8 bases are shared with TRBD1. Per the germline V gene, CDR1 is LGHNA and CDR2 is YNFKEQ. This CDR3 has 14 amino acids. Trimming removed 4 bases from V and 9 bases from J; junction bases left unmatched: 8. The chain's CDR3 is CASSRGRQGIEQFF. CDR3 DNA: TGTGCCAGCAGCCGTGGGCGACAGGGGATTGAGCAGTTCTTC.